Listed below are T cell receptor beta chains from one sample, sequenced in a study of blood T cell repertoires in COVID-19. TCRdb keeps only in-frame clones here, not all; method: immunoSEQ multiplex PCR. Of more than 110,000 clones listed, about 87% are singletons. Sequencing input: peripheral blood. These receptor sequences come from a human donor in a cohort sampled during active COVID-19. Both conserved end residues are part of each CDR3. The D gene is left open where the match is weak. Expanded clones get a size class; other rows say once, few or many, or leave the size out.

D gene	clone size	V gene	J gene	CDR3 protein	CDR3 DNA
-	-	TRBV7-9	TRBJ2-5	CASSLGLGTEGLTQYF	TGTGCCAGCAGCTTAGGTTTAGGCACGGAGGGATTGACCCAGTACTTC
-	-	TRBV5-6	TRBJ1-3	CASSLFPAGVLNTIYF	TGTGCCAGCAGCTTATTTCCCGCAGGGGTTCTTAACACCATATATTTT
-	-	TRBV6-5	TRBJ1-4	CASRPNRSTNEKLFF	TGTGCCAGCAGGCCGAACAGATCAACTAATGAAAAACTGTTTTTT
TRBD1	many	TRBV19	TRBJ1-6	CASSRGSSYNSPLHF	TGTGCCAGTAGCAGGGGGAGCTCCTATAATTCACCCCTCCACTTT
-	-	TRBV6-1	TRBJ1-3	CASSYTVSGNTIYF	TGTGCCAGCAGTTATACGGTCTCTGGAAACACCATATATTTT
-	-	TRBV7-2	TRBJ1-4	CASSLLGGMGEKLFF	TGTGCCAGCAGCCTTCTCGGGGGGATGGGTGAAAAACTGTTTTTT
TRBD2	once	TRBV11-3	TRBJ2-1	CASSLRSGGNEQFF	TGTGCCAGCAGCTTAAGAAGCGGGGGCAATGAGCAGTTCTTC
-	few	TRBV27	TRBJ2-3	CASSPGSDTQYF	TGTGCCAGCAGTCCGGGATCAGATACGCAGTATTTT
-	-	TRBV4-3	TRBJ1-1	CASSQELIGTEAFF	TGCGCCAGCAGCCAAGAGTTAATCGGCACTGAAGCTTTCTTT
TRBD1	-	TRBV7-2	TRBJ1-1	CASSPRQGARETEAFF	TGTGCCAGCAGCCCTCGACAGGGGGCGCGGGAAACTGAAGCTTTCTTT
-	-	TRBV6-5	TRBJ1-4	CASTRAATNEKLFF	TGTGCCAGCACGAGAGCTGCAACTAATGAAAAACTGTTTTTT
-	many	TRBV10-3	TRBJ2-5	CAISEYREETQYF	TGTGCCATCAGTGAGTACAGGGAAGAGACCCAGTACTTC
-	-	TRBV6-5	TRBJ2-2	CASLRDPGVGELFF	TGTGCCAGCCTAAGAGATCCAGGGGTCGGGGAGCTGTTTTTT
-	medium-sized	TRBV7-9	TRBJ1-1	CASRSWPTEAFF	TGTGCCAGCAGGTCGTGGCCCACTGAAGCTTTCTTT
TRBD1	-	TRBV9	TRBJ1-6	CASSVGGRTGEAPLHF	TGTGCCAGCAGCGTAGGAGGTAGGACAGGGGAAGCACCCCTCCACTTT
-	few	TRBV5-4	TRBJ2-5	CASSFRDQETQYF	TGTGCCAGCAGCTTTCGGGACCAAGAGACCCAGTACTTC
-	-	TRBV19	TRBJ2-7	CASSIVPGYEQYF	TGTGCCAGTAGTATCGTTCCAGGCTACGAGCAGTACTTC
-	once	TRBV5-4	TRBJ2-5	CASRTGGGETQYF	TGTGCCAGCAGAACAGGGGGGGGAGAGACCCAGTACTTC
-	-	TRBV27	TRBJ1-6	CASSQQGMASYNSPLHF	TGTGCCAGCAGCCAGCAGGGAATGGCCTCCTATAATTCACCCCTCCACTTT
-	-	TRBV28	TRBJ1-2	CASSLGEGFGYTF	TGTGCCAGCAGTTTAGGGGAGGGGTTTGGCTACACCTTC